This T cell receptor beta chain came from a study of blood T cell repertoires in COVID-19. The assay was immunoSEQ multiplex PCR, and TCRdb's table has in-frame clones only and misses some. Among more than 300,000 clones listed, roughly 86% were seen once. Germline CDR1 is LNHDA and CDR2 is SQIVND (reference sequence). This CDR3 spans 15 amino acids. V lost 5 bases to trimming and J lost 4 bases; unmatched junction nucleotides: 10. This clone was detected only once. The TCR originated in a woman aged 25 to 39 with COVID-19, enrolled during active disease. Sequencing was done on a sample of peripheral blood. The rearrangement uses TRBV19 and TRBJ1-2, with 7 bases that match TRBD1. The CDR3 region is CASSDPGGTPYGYTF. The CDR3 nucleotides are TGTGCCAGTAGTGACCCAGGGGGTACCCCCTATGGCTACACCTTC.